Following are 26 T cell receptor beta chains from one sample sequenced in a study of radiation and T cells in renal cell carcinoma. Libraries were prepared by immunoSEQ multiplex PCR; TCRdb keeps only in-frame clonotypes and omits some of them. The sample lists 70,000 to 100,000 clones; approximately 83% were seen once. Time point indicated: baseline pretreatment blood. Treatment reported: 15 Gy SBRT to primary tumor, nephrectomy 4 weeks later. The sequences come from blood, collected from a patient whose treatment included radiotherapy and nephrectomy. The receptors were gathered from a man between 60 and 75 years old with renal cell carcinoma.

CDR3: CASSAKLGASEKLFF. In nucleotides, the CDR3 is TGTGCCAGCAGCGCGAAGCTTGGGGCGAGTGAAAAACTGTTTTTT. This chain uses TRBV9 with TRBJ1-4; possible D gene TRBD1, 5 bases. The germline gives CDR1 SGDLS, CDR2 YYNGEE. The V gene lost 3 bases and the J gene lost 7 bases, with 16 bases spanning the gap. This CDR3 is 15 amino acids long.

CDR3 residues: CASRKGQENSNQPQHF. The CDR3 bases are TGTGCCAGCCGAAAGGGACAGGAGAATAGCAATCAGCCCCAGCATTTT. The chain joins TRBV28 to TRBJ1-5, with TRBD1 identical over 8 bases. Germline V CDR1 and CDR2: MDHEN, SYDVKM. The junction had 9 bases not matched to a gene; V was cut back by 8 bases and J by 0 bases. The CDR3 contains 16 residues. The full variable domain, completed using reference TRBV28 and TRBJ1-5, is DVKVTQSSRYLVKRTGEKVFLECVQDMDHENMFWYRQDPGLGLRLIYFSYDVKMKEKGDIPEGYSVSREKKERFSLILESASTNQTSMYLCASRKGQENSNQPQHFGDGTRLSIL.

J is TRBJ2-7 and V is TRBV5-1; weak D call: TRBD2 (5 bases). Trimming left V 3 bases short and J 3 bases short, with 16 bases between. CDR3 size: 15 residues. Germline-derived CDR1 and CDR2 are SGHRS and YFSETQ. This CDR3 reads CASSSFSDGNYEQYF. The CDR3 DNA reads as TGCGCCAGCAGCTCCTTTTCTGACGGGAACTACGAGCAGTACTTC.

The CDR3 coding sequence is TGTGCCACCAGCAGAGAAGGTCAGGGTGTCAACGAGCAGTACTTC. This gives the protein CATSREGQGVNEQYF. V usage is TRBV15 and J usage is TRBJ2-7; the D gene is possibly TRBD1 (5 bases). CDR3 length: 15 residues. Germline loops: CDR1 LNHNV, CDR2 YYDKDF (reference sequence). V was trimmed by 0 bases and J by 5 bases, leaving 14 bases between them.

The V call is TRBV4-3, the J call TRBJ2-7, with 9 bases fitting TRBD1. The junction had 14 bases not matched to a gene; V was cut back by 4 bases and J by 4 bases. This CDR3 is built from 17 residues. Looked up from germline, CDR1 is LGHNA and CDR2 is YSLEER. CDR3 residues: CASSPSITGTGTYEQYF. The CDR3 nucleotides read TGCGCCAGCAGCCCGAGTATCACCGGGACAGGGACTTACGAGCAGTACTTC.

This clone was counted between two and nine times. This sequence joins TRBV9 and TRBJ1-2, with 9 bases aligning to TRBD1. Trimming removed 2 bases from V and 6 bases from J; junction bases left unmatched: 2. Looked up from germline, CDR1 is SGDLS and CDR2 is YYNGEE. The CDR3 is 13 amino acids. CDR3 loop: CASSVDRGDGYTF. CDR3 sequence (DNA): TGTGCCAGCAGCGTTGACAGGGGGGATGGCTACACCTTC.

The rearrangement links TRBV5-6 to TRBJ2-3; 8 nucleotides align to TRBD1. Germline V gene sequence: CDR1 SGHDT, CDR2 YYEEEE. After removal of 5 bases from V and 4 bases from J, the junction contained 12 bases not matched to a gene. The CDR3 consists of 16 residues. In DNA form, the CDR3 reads TGTGCCAGCAGTCGAGACAGGGGTCCTGGGGCAGATACGCAGTATTTT. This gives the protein CASSRDRGPGADTQYF.

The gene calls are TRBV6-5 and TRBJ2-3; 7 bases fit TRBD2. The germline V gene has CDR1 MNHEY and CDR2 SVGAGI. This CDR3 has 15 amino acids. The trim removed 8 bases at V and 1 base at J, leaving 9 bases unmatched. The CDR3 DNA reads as TGTGCCAGCGGCCGACTAGCTTCCCGCACAGATACGCAGTATTTT. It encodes CASGRLASRTDTQYF.

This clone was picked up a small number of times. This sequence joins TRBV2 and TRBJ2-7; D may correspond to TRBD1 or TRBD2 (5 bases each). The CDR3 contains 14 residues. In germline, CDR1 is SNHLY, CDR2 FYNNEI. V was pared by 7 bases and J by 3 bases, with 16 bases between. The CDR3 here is CASNPGTPVYEQYF. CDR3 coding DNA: TGTGCCAGCAATCCCGGGACCCCAGTCTACGAGCAGTACTTC.

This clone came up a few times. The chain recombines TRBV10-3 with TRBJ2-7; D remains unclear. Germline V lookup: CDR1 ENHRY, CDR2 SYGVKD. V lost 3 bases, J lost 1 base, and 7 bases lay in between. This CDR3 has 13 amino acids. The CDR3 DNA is TGTGCCATCAGTGAAGGCGGTTCCTACGAGCAGTACTTC. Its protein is CAISEGGSYEQYF.

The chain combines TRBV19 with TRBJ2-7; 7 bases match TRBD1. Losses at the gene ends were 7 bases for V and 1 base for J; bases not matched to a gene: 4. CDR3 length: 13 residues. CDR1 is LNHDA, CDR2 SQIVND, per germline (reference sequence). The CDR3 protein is CASKVQGSYEQYF. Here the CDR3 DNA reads TGTGCCAGTAAGGTACAGGGGTCCTACGAGCAGTACTTC.

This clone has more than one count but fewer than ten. The CDR3 coding sequence is TGTGCCAGCAGCCCTACTAGCGGAGGGACCGTGAATACGCAGTATTTT. It is translated as CASSPTSGGTVNTQYF. The chain is built from TRBV14 and TRBJ2-3, with 8 bases aligning to TRBD2. This CDR3 has 16 amino acids. From germline, CDR1 is SGHDN and CDR2 FVKESK. With 4 bases clipped from V and 7 bases from J, the junction kept 13 bases outside the gene matches.

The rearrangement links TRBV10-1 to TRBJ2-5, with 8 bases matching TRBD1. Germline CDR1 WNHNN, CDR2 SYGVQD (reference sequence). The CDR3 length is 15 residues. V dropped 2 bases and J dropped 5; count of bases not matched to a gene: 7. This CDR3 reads CASSEGQGAFETQYF. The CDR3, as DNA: TGCGCCAGCAGTGAGGGGCAGGGGGCGTTCGAGACCCAGTACTTC.

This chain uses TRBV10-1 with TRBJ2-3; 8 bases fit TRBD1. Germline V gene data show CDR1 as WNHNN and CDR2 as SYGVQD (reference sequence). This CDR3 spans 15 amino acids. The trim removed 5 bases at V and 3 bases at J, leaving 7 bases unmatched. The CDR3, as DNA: TGCGCCAGCAGTAGGACAGGGATTGAAACAGATACGCAGTATTTT. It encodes CASSRTGIETDTQYF.

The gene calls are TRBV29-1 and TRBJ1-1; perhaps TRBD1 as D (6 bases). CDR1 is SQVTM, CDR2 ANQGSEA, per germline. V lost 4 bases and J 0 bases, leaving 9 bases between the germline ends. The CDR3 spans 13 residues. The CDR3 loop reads CSVGGQLNTEAFF. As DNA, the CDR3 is TGCAGCGTTGGAGGACAGTTGAACACTGAAGCTTTCTTT.

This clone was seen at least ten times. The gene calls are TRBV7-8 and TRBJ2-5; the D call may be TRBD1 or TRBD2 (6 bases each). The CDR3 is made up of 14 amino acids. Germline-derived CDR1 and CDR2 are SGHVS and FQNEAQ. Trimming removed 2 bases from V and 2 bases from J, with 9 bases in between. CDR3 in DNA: TGTGCCAGCAGCTTAAGGGGGAGGCAAGAGACCCAGTACTTC. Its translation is CASSLRGRQETQYF. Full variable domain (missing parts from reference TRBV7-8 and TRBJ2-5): GAGVSQSPRYKVAKRGQDVALRCDPISGHVSLFWYQQALGQGPEFLTYFQNEAQLDKSGLPSDRFFAERPEGSVSTLKIQRTQQEDSAVYLCASSLRGRQETQYFGPGTRLLVL.

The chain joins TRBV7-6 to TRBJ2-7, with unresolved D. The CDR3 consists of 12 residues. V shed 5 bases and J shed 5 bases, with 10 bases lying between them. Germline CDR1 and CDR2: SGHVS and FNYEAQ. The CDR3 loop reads CASSPARNEQYF. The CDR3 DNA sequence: TGTGCCAGCAGCCCCGCTAGGAACGAGCAGTACTTC.

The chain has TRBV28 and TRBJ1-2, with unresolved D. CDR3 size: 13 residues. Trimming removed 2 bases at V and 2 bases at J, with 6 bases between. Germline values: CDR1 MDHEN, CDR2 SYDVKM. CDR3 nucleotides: TGTGCCAGCAGTTTAAGGCCAAACTATGGCTACACCTTC. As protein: CASSLRPNYGYTF.

CDR3 loop: CASSQDRGYGYTF. As DNA, the CDR3 is TGTGCCAGCTCACAAGACAGGGGTTATGGCTACACCTTC. The chain couples TRBV18 to TRBJ1-2; 8 bases are a match to TRBD1. V gave up 4 bases and J gave up 5 bases; unmatched junction bases: 3. The CDR3 runs 13 residues. Germline-derived CDR1 and CDR2 are KGHSH and LQKENI.

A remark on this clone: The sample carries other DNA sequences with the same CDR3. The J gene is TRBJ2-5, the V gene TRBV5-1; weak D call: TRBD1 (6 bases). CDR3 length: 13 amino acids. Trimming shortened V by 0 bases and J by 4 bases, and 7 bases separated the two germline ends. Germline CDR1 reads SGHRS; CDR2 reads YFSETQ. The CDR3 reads CASSLEGVETQYF. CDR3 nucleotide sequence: TGCGCCAGCAGCTTGGAGGGGGTAGAGACCCAGTACTTC.

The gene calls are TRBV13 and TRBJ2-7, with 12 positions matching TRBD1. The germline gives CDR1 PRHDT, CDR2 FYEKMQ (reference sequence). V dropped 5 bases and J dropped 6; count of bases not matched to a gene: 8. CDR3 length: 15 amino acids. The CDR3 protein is CASSLAGTGGGEQYF. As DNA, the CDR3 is TGTGCCAGCAGCCTGGCCGGGACAGGGGGCGGCGAGCAGTACTTC.

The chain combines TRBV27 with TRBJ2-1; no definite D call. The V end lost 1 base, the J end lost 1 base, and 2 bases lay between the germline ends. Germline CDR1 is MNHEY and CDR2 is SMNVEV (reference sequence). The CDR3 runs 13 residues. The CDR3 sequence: CASSLYSYNEQFF. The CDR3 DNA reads TGTGCCAGCAGTTTATATTCCTACAATGAGCAGTTCTTC.

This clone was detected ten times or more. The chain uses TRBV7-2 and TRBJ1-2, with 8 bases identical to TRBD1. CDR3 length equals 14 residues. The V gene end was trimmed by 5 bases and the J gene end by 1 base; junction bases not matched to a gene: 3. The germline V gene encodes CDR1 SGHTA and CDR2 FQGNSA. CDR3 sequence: CASSLGQGNYGYTF. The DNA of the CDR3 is TGTGCCAGCAGCCTAGGACAGGGTAACTATGGCTACACCTTC.

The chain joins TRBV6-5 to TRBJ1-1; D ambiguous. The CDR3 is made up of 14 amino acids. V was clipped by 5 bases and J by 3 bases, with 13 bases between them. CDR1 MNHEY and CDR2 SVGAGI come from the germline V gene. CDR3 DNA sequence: TGTGCCAGCAGTCTCCACCTTCGTGACACTGAAGCTTTCTTT. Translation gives CASSLHLRDTEAFF.

The CDR3 nucleotides are TGTGCCAGCAGCTTAGCCCTAGCATCAGATACGCAGTATTTT. Its protein product is CASSLALASDTQYF. The chain joins TRBV7-2 to TRBJ2-3, with TRBD2 as a possible D gene (5 bases). The germline V gene has CDR1 SGHTA and CDR2 FQGNSA. The V end was cut by 0 bases, the J end by 4 bases, with 8 bases between. CDR3 length: 14 amino acids.

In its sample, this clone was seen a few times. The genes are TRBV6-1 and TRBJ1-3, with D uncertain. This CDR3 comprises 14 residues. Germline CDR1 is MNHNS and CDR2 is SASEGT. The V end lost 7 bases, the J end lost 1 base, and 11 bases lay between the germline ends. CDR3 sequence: CASIYSLSGNTIYF. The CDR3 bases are TGTGCCAGCATCTACAGCCTATCTGGAAACACCATATATTTT.